These 28 T cell receptor beta chains came from one sample sequenced in a study of T cell repertoires in cytomegalovirus infection. These receptors have no identified antigens. TCRdb re-analysed the reads in MiXCR, keeping a single row per CDR3 protein. The table shows tens of thousands of distinct CDR3 sequences, with 20% to 25% occurring only once. The sample was PBMCs, sequenced either directly or after in vitro stimulation (not recorded which). Receptor source: a human donor in good health (CMV status not recorded). Some clones in this sample may be carry-over from other donors' samples.

This clonotype appeared a few times. V and J are TRBV19 and TRBJ2-1; D might be TRBD2 (5 bases). V lost 3 bases and J 1 base, leaving 10 bases between the germline ends. This CDR3 has 15 amino acids. The germline V gene encodes CDR1 LNHDA and CDR2 SQIVND (reference sequence). The CDR3 protein is CASSMRETSYNEQFF. CDR3 bases: TGTGCCAGTAGTATGAGGGAGACTTCCTACAATGAGCAGTTCTTC.

Many counts were recorded for this clonotype. V is TRBV7-2 and J is TRBJ2-3; TRBD2 matches at 11 bases. Germline V lookup: CDR1 SGHTA, CDR2 FQGNSA. Unmatched junction bases numbered 13, after V lost 5 bases and J lost 3 bases. The CDR3 totals 18 residues. The CDR3 loop reads CASSPLVAGGAVTDTQYF. The DNA for the CDR3 is TGTGCCAGCAGCCCCTTGGTAGCGGGGGGGGCGGTAACAGATACGCAGTATTTT.

This sequence joins TRBV5-4 and TRBJ2-6; unclear D gene. V was cut by 8 bases and J by 3 bases, with 12 bases left in between. CDR1 is SGHNT, CDR2 YYREEE, per germline (reference sequence). The CDR3 runs 14 residues. In nucleotides, the CDR3 is TGTGCCAGTCAGTGGGGAAGTGGGGCCAACGTCCTGACTTTC. The encoded protein is CASQWGSGANVLTF.

The CDR3 sequence is CASSFESYTEAFF. Here the CDR3 DNA reads TGTGCCAGCAGCTTCGAATCGTACACTGAAGCTTTCTTT. This rearrangement joins TRBV7-8 to TRBJ1-1; the D is unclear. There are 13 residues in the CDR3. Trimming pared 3 bases from V and 3 bases from J, leaving 8 bases between. Germline-derived CDR1 and CDR2 are SGHVS and FQNEAQ.

This clonotype was seen repeatedly, ten times or more. The V call is TRBV4-2, the J call TRBJ2-7, with D tentatively TRBD1 or TRBD2 (6 bases each). The CDR3 is made up of 14 amino acids. The V gene lost 4 bases and the J gene lost 2 bases, with 12 bases spanning the gap. Germline loops: CDR1 LGHNA, CDR2 YNFKEQ. The CDR3 loop reads CASSLTGRTYEQYF. The CDR3 region has the DNA TGTGCCAGCAGCCTCACAGGGAGGACCTACGAGCAGTACTTC.

V gene TRBV30 combines with J gene TRBJ2-7, with a weak D call TRBD1 (6 bases). Trimming removed 5 bases at V and 1 base at J, with 6 bases between. Germline lookup yields CDR1 GTSNPN and CDR2 SVGIG (reference sequence). This CDR3 spans 11 amino acids. CDR3 amino acids: CAWGQSYEQYF. The CDR3, as DNA: TGTGCCTGGGGACAGTCCTACGAGCAGTACTTC.

In regard to this clonotype: A much larger clone lies one base from this, so it may be a read error. This chain joins TRBV7-2 and TRBJ2-1; 8 bases map to TRBD2. The CDR3 spans 15 residues. The V and J ends lost 6 bases and 7 bases, in that order; junction bases with no gene match: 11. Germline CDR1 reads SGHTA; CDR2 reads FQGNSA. The CDR3 DNA reads TGTGCCAGCAGTCGGGCGGGAGGCGGGAGAAATGAGCAGTTCTTC. Amino acids: CASSRAGGGRNEQFF.

The gene calls are TRBV10-3 and TRBJ1-2; D remains ambiguous. This CDR3 has 14 amino acids. Per the germline V gene, CDR1 is ENHRY and CDR2 is SYGVKD. V shed 0 bases and J shed 7 bases, with 12 bases lying between them. CDR3 loop: CAISESAGFGGYTF. CDR3 nucleotide sequence: TGTGCCATCAGTGAGTCGGCCGGGTTCGGTGGCTACACCTTC.

This clonotype was detected a few times. This chain connects TRBV7-9 to TRBJ1-3; TRBD1 matches 8 bases. With 2 bases clipped from V and 3 bases from J, the junction kept 6 bases outside the gene matches. Germline-derived CDR1 and CDR2 are SEHNR and FQNEAQ (reference sequence). This CDR3 region has 16 residues. CDR3 sequence: CASSLSTGVGGNTIYF. CDR3 nucleotide sequence: TGTGCCAGCAGCTTATCGACAGGGGTTGGTGGAAACACCATATATTTT.

This clonotype was picked up many times. V usage is TRBV19 and J usage is TRBJ2-7; 9 bases are shared with TRBD1. CDR1 is LNHDA and CDR2 is SQIVND in the germline V gene (reference sequence). Trimming removed 5 bases from V and 5 bases from J; junction bases left unmatched: 7. The CDR3 covers 14 residues. The CDR3 nucleotides are TGTGCCAGTAGTGTACCGGGACAGGGCAACGAGCAGTACTTC. Amino acid sequence: CASSVPGQGNEQYF.

The rearrangement links TRBV5-1 to TRBJ2-3; D is possibly TRBD2 (6 bases). V lost 1 base and J lost 4, with 7 bases in between. The germline CDR1 and CDR2 sequences are SGHRS and YFSETQ. CDR3 length: 13 amino acids. The CDR3 sequence: CASSLSGADTQYF. The CDR3 nucleotides are TGCGCCAGCAGCTTGTCGGGGGCAGATACGCAGTATTTT.

With respect to this clonotype: A much larger clone sits a single nucleotide away, making a read error possible. The J gene is TRBJ1-4, the V gene TRBV7-6; D gene unclear. V was clipped by 5 bases and J by 0 bases, with 13 bases between them. The germline CDR1 and CDR2 sequences are SGHVS and FNYEAQ. The CDR3 has 16 amino acids. The CDR3 coding sequence is TGTGCCAGCAGCACCGGGAAAGCGGCAACTAATGAAAAACTGTTTTTT. Amino acids: CASSTGKAATNEKLFF.

This clonotype was observed a few times. The rearrangement joins TRBV5-4 to TRBJ1-2; TRBD1 agrees at 11 bases. CDR3 length: 14 residues. Germline CDR1 reads SGHNT; CDR2 reads YYREEE (reference sequence). Trimming cost V 4 bases and J 7 bases; bases outside gene matches: 6. Here the CDR3 reads CASSASGTGGGYTF. CDR3 in DNA: TGTGCCAGCAGCGCCTCCGGGACAGGGGGTGGCTACACCTTC.

This sequence joins TRBV6-1 and TRBJ2-1; D not certain. The CDR3 is 14 residues long. The V gene's germline CDR1 is MNHNS and CDR2 SASEGT. Trimming stripped 5 bases from V and 2 bases from J, with 10 bases between. In DNA form, the CDR3 reads TGTGCCAGCAGTACCCCCCAGACCTACAATGAGCAGTTCTTC. This translates into CASSTPQTYNEQFF.

This clonotype was recorded at least ten times. This chain connects TRBV6-6 to TRBJ1-3; no reliable D call. The CDR3 is 13 residues long. The V end was cut by 2 bases, the J end by 5 bases, with 7 bases between. From germline, CDR1 is MNHNY and CDR2 SVGAGI (reference sequence). The CDR3 loop reads CASSYTPRNTIYF. The CDR3 coding sequence is TGTGCCAGCAGTTACACACCTAGAAACACCATATATTTT.

This clonotype was detected only a few times. The chain employs TRBV15 and TRBJ2-7, with D hard to call. The CDR3 contains 12 residues. Trimming left V 6 bases short and J 3 bases short, with 9 bases between. CDR1 and CDR2 from the germline V gene are LNHNV and YYDKDF (reference sequence). DNA of the CDR3: TGTGCCACCAGTAAGGGCCTCTACGAGCAGTACTTC. Translating it yields CATSKGLYEQYF.

This clonotype was detected a few times. The chain employs TRBV28 and TRBJ1-4; D ambiguous. The length of the CDR3 is 13 residues. The germline V gene has CDR1 MDHEN and CDR2 SYDVKM. V shed 6 bases and J shed 6 bases, with 11 bases lying between them. CDR3 coding DNA: TGTGCCAGCAGCACCCCATCGGATGAAAAACTGTTTTTT. Amino acid sequence: CASSTPSDEKLFF.

This sequence joins TRBV7-2 and TRBJ2-1, with no clear D. The CDR3 length is 13 residues. Germline CDR1 SGHTA, CDR2 FQGNSA. The V end lost 0 bases, the J end lost 8 bases, and 8 bases lay between the germline ends. The DNA for the CDR3 is TGTGCCAGCAGCTTAGCGCTCGGCTATGAGCAGTTCTTC. The encoded protein is CASSLALGYEQFF. The whole variable domain, filled in from reference TRBV7-2 and TRBJ2-1, reads GAGVSQSPSNKVTEKGKDVELRCDPISGHTALYWYRQSLGQGLEFLIYFQGNSAPDKSGLPSDRFSAERTGGSVSTLTIQRTQQEDSAVYLCASSLALGYEQFFGPGTRLTVL.

This clonotype has ten or more counts. V usage is TRBV12-3 or TRBV12-4 and J usage is TRBJ1-6; the match to TRBD1 covers 7 bases. The CDR3 extends over 14 amino acids. After removal of 6 bases from V and 6 bases from J, the junction contained 5 bases not matched to a gene. CDR3 sequence (DNA): TGTGCCAGCAGCCCGGGACAGCCTAATTCACCCCTCCACTTT. Encoded protein: CASSPGQPNSPLHF.

This clonotype was counted at least ten times. This chain uses TRBV27 with TRBJ2-6, with D perhaps TRBD2 (6 bases). The CDR3 spans 16 residues. Looked up from germline, CDR1 is MNHEY and CDR2 is SMNVEV (reference sequence). Trimming shortened V by 6 bases and J by 2 bases, and 14 bases separated the two germline ends. CDR3 sequence (DNA): TGTGCCAGCAGCTCAGGGAGGCTGGCTGGGGCCAACGTCCTGACTTTC. Its protein product is CASSSGRLAGANVLTF.

In its sample, this clonotype was seen many times. V usage is TRBV11-3 and J usage is TRBJ2-7; D is unresolved. The CDR3 has 13 residues. Germline values: CDR1 SGHNT, CDR2 YENEEA. Trimming pared 2 bases from V and 5 bases from J, leaving 10 bases between. The CDR3 bases are TGTGCCAGCAGCTTATTCGACGGAAACGAGCAGTACTTC. This gives the protein CASSLFDGNEQYF.

The chain links TRBV27 to TRBJ1-5; D remains ambiguous. Germline CDR1 is MNHEY and CDR2 is SMNVEV (reference sequence). The V gene lost 6 bases and the J gene lost 5 bases, with 11 bases spanning the gap. This CDR3 is 13 amino acids long. The CDR3: CASSLGTYQPQHF. The CDR3 DNA is TGTGCCAGCAGCCTCGGTACCTATCAGCCCCAGCATTTT.

This clonotype was counted ten times or more. J is TRBJ1-6 and V is TRBV7-2; D gene unclear. The germline V gene has CDR1 SGHTA and CDR2 FQGNSA. The CDR3 is 13 amino acids. Trimming took off 1 base at V and 6 bases at J, with 4 bases between the two ends. CDR3 in DNA: TGTGCCAGCAGCTTAGGTGTTAATTCACCCCTCCACTTT. It encodes CASSLGVNSPLHF. The variable domain in full, completed from reference TRBV7-2 and TRBJ1-6, reads GAGVSQSPSNKVTEKGKDVELRCDPISGHTALYWYRQSLGQGLEFLIYFQGNSAPDKSGLPSDRFSAERTGGSVSTLTIQRTQQEDSAVYLCASSLGVNSPLHFGNGTRLTVT.

This chain joins TRBV5-6 and TRBJ1-2; the D gene is possibly TRBD1 (6 bases). CDR3 length: 14 residues. The germline CDR1 and CDR2 sequences are SGHDT and YYEEEE. The germline V and J ends were trimmed by 4 bases and 4 bases, with 14 bases remaining between them. The CDR3 DNA reads TGTGCCAGCAGCCGCCGGGGGGGCGCCTATGGCTACACCTTC. This translates into CASSRRGGAYGYTF.

The sample holds a few counts of this clonotype. This rearrangement joins TRBV5-4 to TRBJ2-1, with D perhaps TRBD2 (6 bases). CDR3 length: 15 amino acids. V was trimmed by 4 bases and J by 7 bases, leaving 18 bases between them. Germline V lookup: CDR1 SGHNT, CDR2 YYREEE (reference sequence). DNA for the CDR3: TGTGCCAGCAGCCCGTCACCGGGACTCTGGAATGAGCAGTTCTTC. Translated: CASSPSPGLWNEQFF.

This clonotype was detected a few times. The chain is built from TRBV4-3 and TRBJ2-7; tentative D call: TRBD1 (5 bases). The CDR3 covers 15 residues. CDR1 is LGHNA, CDR2 YSLEER, per germline. Trimming left V 1 base short and J 4 bases short, with 14 bases between. In nucleotides, the CDR3 is TGCGCCAGCAGCCAAGGAGTAGGGGATGCGTACGAGCAGTACTTC. Amino acids: CASSQGVGDAYEQYF.

This clonotype was picked up many times. The chain is built from TRBV24-1 and TRBJ2-3; D ambiguous. Trimming removed 5 bases from V and 5 bases from J, with 10 bases in between. The CDR3 extends over 13 amino acids. From germline, CDR1 is KGHDR and CDR2 SFDVKD. As DNA, the CDR3 is TGTGCCACCAGTGCCGTTGTGGGAGATACGCAGTATTTT. It translates to CATSAVVGDTQYF.

The chain links TRBV15 to TRBJ2-7, with TRBD1 matching over 7 bases. The CDR3 is 15 residues long. Germline V gene data show CDR1 as LNHNV and CDR2 as YYDKDF (reference sequence). V lost 6 bases, J lost 3 bases, and 11 bases stayed unmatched. Written as DNA, the CDR3 is TGTGCCACCAGTACAGGGACAGTCAACCTCTACGAGCAGTACTTC. Encoded protein: CATSTGTVNLYEQYF.